This T cell receptor (beta chain) was recovered during a study of blood T cells in healthy people across ages. The CDR3 runs 13 residues. Germline assignment: CDR1 SEHNR and CDR2 FQNEAQ (reference sequence). V lost 2 bases and J lost 7, with 8 bases in between. It was with a sample-barcoded 5' primer and a J-beta primer mix that a second PCR of roughly 7 to 12 cycles was run. TCRdb re-derived calls from the 5' RACE reads in MiXCR, one entry per CDR3 protein. The sample records about 720,000 distinct CDR3 sequences, about 20% being singletons. The chain employs TRBV7-9 and TRBJ1-4; D gene uncertain. The sample taken for sequencing was blood. This TCR was sampled from a man in his 70s in good health. CDR3 coding DNA: TGTGCCAGCAGCTTACCCCCGCCTGAAAAACTGTTTTTT. Amino acids: CASSLPPPEKLFF.